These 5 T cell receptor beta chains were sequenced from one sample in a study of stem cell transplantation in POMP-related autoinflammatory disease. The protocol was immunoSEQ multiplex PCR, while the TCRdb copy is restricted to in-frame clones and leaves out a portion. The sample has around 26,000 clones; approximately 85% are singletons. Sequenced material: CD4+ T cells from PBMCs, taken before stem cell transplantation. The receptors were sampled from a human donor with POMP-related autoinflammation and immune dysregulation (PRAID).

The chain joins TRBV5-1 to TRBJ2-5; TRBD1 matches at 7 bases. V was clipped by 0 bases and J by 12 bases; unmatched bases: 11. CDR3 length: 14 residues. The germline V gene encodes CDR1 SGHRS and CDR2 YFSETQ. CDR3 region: CASSLAPPRGIEYF. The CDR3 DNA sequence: TGCGCCAGCAGCTTGGCCCCTCCCAGGGGGATAGAGTACTTC.

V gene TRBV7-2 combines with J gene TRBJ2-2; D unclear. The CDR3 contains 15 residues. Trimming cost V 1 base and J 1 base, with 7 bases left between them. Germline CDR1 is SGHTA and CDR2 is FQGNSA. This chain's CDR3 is CASSLGPGNTGELFF. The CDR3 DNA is TGTGCCAGCAGCTTAGGTCCGGGGAACACCGGGGAGCTGTTTTTT.

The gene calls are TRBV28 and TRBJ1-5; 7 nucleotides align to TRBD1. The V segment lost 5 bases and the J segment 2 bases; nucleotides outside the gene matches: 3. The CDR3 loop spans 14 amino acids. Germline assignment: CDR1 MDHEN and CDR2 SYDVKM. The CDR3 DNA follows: TGTGCCAGCAGTGACAGGGCCGGCAATCAGCCCCAGCATTTT. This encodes CASSDRAGNQPQHF.

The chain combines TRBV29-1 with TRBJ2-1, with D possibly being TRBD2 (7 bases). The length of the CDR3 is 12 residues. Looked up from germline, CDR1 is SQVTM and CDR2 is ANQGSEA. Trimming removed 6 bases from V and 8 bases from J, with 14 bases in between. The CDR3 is CSVAGRGDEQFF. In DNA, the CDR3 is TGCAGCGTCGCGGGGAGGGGGGATGAGCAGTTCTTC.

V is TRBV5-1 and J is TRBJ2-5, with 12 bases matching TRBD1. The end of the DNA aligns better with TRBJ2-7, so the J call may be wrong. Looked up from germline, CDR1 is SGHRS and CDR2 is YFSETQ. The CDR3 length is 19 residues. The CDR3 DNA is TGCGCCAGCAGCCCGGCCTCCGGGACAGGGGGCCATAGCTCCTACGAGCAGTACTTC. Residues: CASSPASGTGGHSSYEQYF.